This is a list of T cell receptor beta chains from one sample in a study of cytotoxic CD8 clonotypes in ibrutinib-treated CLL. Profiled with immunoSEQ multiplex PCR; TCRdb holds only in-frame clones, not every one. The sample gives 120,000 to 150,000 clones, approximately 80% of which show up once; 25% to 30% is in the top ten. Sample: PBMCs, taken after 12 months of ibrutinib treatment. The receptors were sampled from a human donor with chronic lymphocytic leukemia. Both conserved end residues are part of each CDR3. Each record gives: J gene, V gene, clone size, D gene, CDR3 protein, CDR3 DNA. A D gene is named only where the DNA matches it firmly. Part of the rows lack a size; the others show once, few, many or a class for expanded clones.

>TRBJ1-2|TRBV28|-|-
CASSPSSYGYTF
TGTGCCAGCAGCCCATCGAGCTATGGCTACACCTTC
>TRBJ1-4|TRBV7-6|-|-
CASSLGHEKLFF
TGTGCCAGCTCTTTGGGGCATGAAAAACTGTTTTTT
>TRBJ2-1|TRBV7-2|-|-
CASSGALAGASEQFF
TGTGCCAGCAGCGGGGCACTAGCCGGGGCGAGTGAGCAGTTCTTC
>TRBJ1-6|TRBV2|-|-
CASSEAGPGTYKRSPLHF
TGTGCCAGCAGTGAAGCGGGACCAGGTACCTATAAAAGATCACCCCTCCACTTT
>TRBJ2-7|TRBV27|-|TRBD1
CASSRPDRAYEQYF
TGTGCCAGCAGTCGACCGGACAGGGCCTACGAGCAGTACTTC
>TRBJ1-2|TRBV28|-|TRBD1
CASRVRQGYGYTF
TGTGCCAGCAGGGTCCGACAGGGCTATGGCTACACCTTC
>TRBJ1-3|TRBV7-7|-|-
CASSLFGRGSTSSGNTIYF
TGTGCCAGCAGCTTATTCGGCAGGGGCTCCACTTCCTCTGGAAACACCATATATTTT
>TRBJ1-5|TRBV2|few|-
CASSREYSNQPQHF
TGTGCCAGCAGCAGGGAGTATAGCAATCAGCCCCAGCATTTT
>TRBJ2-7|TRBV27|-|-
CASSPIIGGTYEQYF
TGTGCCAGCAGTCCTATTATAGGGGGGACCTACGAGCAGTACTTC
>TRBJ1-1|TRBV10-3|-|-
CAISESGAPEAFF
TGTGCCATCAGTGAGTCAGGGGCTCCTGAAGCTTTCTTT
>TRBJ2-3|TRBV18|-|-
CASSPSRQETDTQYF
TGTGCCAGCTCCCCATCACGACAGGAAACAGATACGCAGTATTTT
>TRBJ2-5|TRBV2|-|TRBD2
CVNGGSAGPQGTQYF
TGTGTAAACGGAGGGTCAGCGGGGCCCCAAGGGACCCAGTACTTC
>TRBJ1-1|TRBV27|-|-
CASSLSRNTEAFF
TGTGCCAGCAGTTTATCACGGAACACTGAAGCTTTCTTT
>TRBJ1-1|TRBV5-1|once|TRBD1
CASSFRGQGTEAFF
TGCGCCAGCAGCTTTCGGGGACAGGGAACTGAAGCTTTCTTT
>TRBJ2-7|TRBV30|-|-
CAWAEGGSNYEQYF
TGTGCCTGGGCTGAAGGGGGTTCCAACTACGAGCAGTACTTC
>TRBJ1-2|TRBV15|-|-
CATSSDRWGYGYTF
TGTGCCACCAGCTCAGATAGATGGGGCTATGGCTACACCTTC
>TRBJ2-5|TRBV19|once|-
CASSIARPGGEETQYF
TGTGCCAGTAGTATAGCTCGGCCTGGGGGCGAGGAGACCCAGTACTTC
>TRBJ2-5|TRBV29-1|-|-
CSVEGETQYF
TGCAGCGTCGAGGGTGAGACCCAGTACTTC
>TRBJ2-7|TRBV11-2|-|-
CASSSEGRIGSYEQYF
TGTGCCAGCAGCTCCGAGGGGCGCATTGGCTCCTACGAGCAGTACTTC
>TRBJ2-5|TRBV5-1|-|-
CASSLLGVQETQYF
TGCGCCAGCAGCTTGTTAGGGGTCCAAGAGACCCAGTACTTC
>TRBJ2-7|TRBV27|-|-
CASSPEVWTSYEQYF
TGTGCCAGCAGTCCAGAGGTTTGGACCTCCTACGAGCAGTACTTC
>TRBJ2-2|TRBV10-3|-|TRBD1
CAISPVIGGGSGELFF
TGTGCCATCAGCCCGGTGATAGGGGGCGGGTCCGGGGAGCTGTTTTTT
>TRBJ1-5|TRBV7-8|-|-
CASSQQHYSNQPQHF
TGTGCCAGCAGCCAACAGCACTATAGCAATCAGCCCCAGCATTTT
>TRBJ1-6|TRBV7-6|-|TRBD1
CASSSGTGINSPLHF
TGTGCCAGCAGCTCCGGGACAGGGATTAATTCACCCCTCCACTTT
>TRBJ2-3|TRBV2|-|TRBD1
CASRRQGNTQYF
TGTGCCAGCAGACGACAGGGTAATACGCAGTATTTT
>TRBJ1-6|TRBV19|once|TRBD1
CASSPDRGPWNSPLHF
TGTGCCAGTAGTCCCGACAGGGGGCCATGGAATTCACCCCTCCACTTT
>TRBJ2-5|TRBV2|-|TRBD2
CASSESERGYQETQYF
TGTGCCAGCAGTGAATCTGAGCGGGGGTACCAAGAGACCCAGTACTTC
>TRBJ2-5|TRBV10-3|-|-
CAAGGGYQETQYF
TGTGCCGCCGGAGGAGGGTACCAAGAGACCCAGTACTTC
>TRBJ1-2|TRBV28|-|TRBD1
CATRRQGAQYGYTF
TGTGCCACCAGGAGACAGGGGGCGCAATATGGCTACACCTTC
>TRBJ1-3|TRBV10-3|-|-
CAISGGERNTIYF
TGTGCCATCAGTGGGGGTGAGAGAAACACCATATATTTT
>TRBJ2-7|TRBV4-1|few|TRBD1
CASSQDEGQVYYEQYF
TGCGCCAGCAGCCAAGACGAGGGACAGGTATACTACGAGCAGTACTTC
>TRBJ1-3|TRBV6-5|few|-
CASSYSAGNTIYF
TGTGCCAGCAGTTACTCGGCAGGGAACACCATATATTTT
>TRBJ2-3|TRBV27|-|TRBD2
CASQTSGGKDTQYF
TGTGCCAGCCAAACTAGCGGTGGTAAAGATACGCAGTATTTT
>TRBJ1-2|TRBV2|once|-
CASSSDSAYGYTF
TGTGCCAGCAGTTCGGACAGTGCCTATGGCTACACCTTC
>TRBJ2-5|TRBV4-2|-|-
CASSQSRLGQETQYF
TGTGCCAGCAGCCAAAGTCGTCTGGGCCAAGAGACCCAGTACTTC
>TRBJ2-7|TRBV19|-|TRBD1
CASSWRQGVYEQYF
TGTGCCAGTAGTTGGCGACAGGGGGTCTACGAGCAGTACTTC
>TRBJ2-1|TRBV9|once|-
CASSVAGSYNEQFF
TGTGCCAGCAGCGTAGCGGGCTCATACAATGAGCAGTTCTTC
>TRBJ2-1|TRBV9|-|-
CASSVASISWSYNEQFF
TGTGCCAGCAGCGTAGCGTCCATTTCCTGGTCCTACAATGAGCAGTTCTTC
>TRBJ2-7|TRBV5-6|-|-
CASSFIDKYEQYF
TGTGCCAGCAGCTTTATCGACAAGTACGAGCAGTACTTC
>TRBJ2-3|TRBV19|-|-
CASSIAAGGGTDTQYF
TGTGCCAGTAGTATAGCAGCGGGTGGGGGAACAGATACGCAGTATTTT
>TRBJ2-1|TRBV30|-|TRBD1
CAWSQGASYNEQFF
TGTGCCTGGAGCCAGGGGGCTTCCTACAATGAGCAGTTCTTC
>TRBJ2-7|TRBV19|-|-
CASSIAWSDEQYF
TGTGCCAGTAGTATTGCCTGGAGCGACGAGCAGTACTTC
>TRBJ1-1|TRBV28|-|-
CASSTGRTTEAFF
TGTGCCAGCAGTACAGGGAGGACCACTGAAGCTTTCTTT
>TRBJ1-2|TRBV25-1|-|-
CASSVWTAPGNYGYTF
TGTGCCAGCAGTGTCTGGACAGCTCCAGGAAACTATGGCTACACCTTC
>TRBJ2-2|TRBV7-6|-|-
CASSLVRQRANTGELFF
TGTGCCAGCAGCTTGGTGAGGCAGAGGGCGAACACCGGGGAGCTGTTTTTT
>TRBJ2-2|TRBV6-4|-|-
CASSGYGKNTGELFF
TGTGCCAGCAGTGGATACGGAAAGAACACCGGGGAGCTGTTTTTT
>TRBJ2-2|TRBV18|-|TRBD1
CASSPGDRNTGELFF
TGTGCCAGCTCACCGGGGGACAGGAACACCGGGGAGCTGTTTTTT
>TRBJ2-3|TRBV2|-|TRBD2
CASSRDRKGLADTDTQYF
TGTGCCAGCAGCCGGGACAGGAAGGGACTAGCGGACACAGATACGCAGTATTTT
>TRBJ1-4|TRBV18|-|TRBD1
CASSVTGINEKLFF
TGTGCCAGCTCAGTGACAGGGATAAATGAAAAACTGTTTTTT
>TRBJ2-3|TRBV5-4|-|TRBD2
CASSLGLAGSVTDTQYF
TGTGCCAGCAGCCTAGGACTAGCGGGGTCTGTCACAGATACGCAGTATTTT
>TRBJ2-1|TRBV6-4|-|TRBD2
CASSDSGPSGGVNEQFF
TGTGCCAGCAGTGACTCGGGGCCTAGCGGGGGGGTCAATGAGCAGTTCTTC
>TRBJ2-7|TRBV28|-|-
CASSLGASWEQYF
TGTGCCAGCAGTTTAGGGGCTAGCTGGGAGCAGTACTTC
>TRBJ2-1|TRBV30|-|TRBD2
CAWCRDYFNEQFF
TGTGCCTGGTGTCGGGACTATTTTAATGAGCAGTTCTTC
>TRBJ2-2|TRBV19|-|-
CASSISRDSGELFF
TGTGCCAGTAGTATTTCCCGGGATTCAGGGGAGCTGTTTTTT
>TRBJ2-5|TRBV11-3|-|-
CASSFVELPETQYF
TGTGCCAGCAGCTTTGTTGAACTCCCAGAGACCCAGTACTTC